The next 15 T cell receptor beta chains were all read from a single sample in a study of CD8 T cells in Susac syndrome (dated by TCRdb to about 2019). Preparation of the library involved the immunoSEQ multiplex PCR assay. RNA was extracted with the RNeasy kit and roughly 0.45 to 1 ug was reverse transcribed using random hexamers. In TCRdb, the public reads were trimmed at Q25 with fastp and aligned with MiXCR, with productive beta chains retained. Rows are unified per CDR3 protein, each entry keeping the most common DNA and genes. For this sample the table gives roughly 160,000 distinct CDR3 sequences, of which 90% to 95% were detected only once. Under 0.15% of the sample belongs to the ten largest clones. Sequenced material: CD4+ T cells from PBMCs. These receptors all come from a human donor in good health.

CDR3 sequence reads: CASSQDPKGELPLHF. The CDR3, as DNA: TGCGCCAGCAGCCAAGACCCCAAGGGGGAGTTACCCCTCCACTTT. V gene TRBV4-3 combines with J gene TRBJ1-6; weak D call: TRBD1 (6 bases). Trimming left V 0 bases short and J 12 bases short, with 15 bases between. CDR3 size: 15 residues. Germline loops: CDR1 LGHNA, CDR2 YSLEER.

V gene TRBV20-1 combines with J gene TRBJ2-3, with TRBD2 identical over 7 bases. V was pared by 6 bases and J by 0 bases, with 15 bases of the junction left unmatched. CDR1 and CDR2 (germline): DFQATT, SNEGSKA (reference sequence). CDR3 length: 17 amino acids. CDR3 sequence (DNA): TGCAGTGCAGGCCCCCGATGGAGCGGGGCAAGCACAGATACGCAGTATTTT. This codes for CSAGPRWSGASTDTQYF.

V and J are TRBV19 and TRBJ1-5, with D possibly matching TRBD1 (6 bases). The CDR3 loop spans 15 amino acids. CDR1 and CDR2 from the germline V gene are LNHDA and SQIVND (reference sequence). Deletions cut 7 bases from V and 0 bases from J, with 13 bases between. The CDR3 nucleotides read TGTGCCAGTACCCGAGGGGGTTATAGCAATCAGCCCCAGCATTTT. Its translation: CASTRGGYSNQPQHF.

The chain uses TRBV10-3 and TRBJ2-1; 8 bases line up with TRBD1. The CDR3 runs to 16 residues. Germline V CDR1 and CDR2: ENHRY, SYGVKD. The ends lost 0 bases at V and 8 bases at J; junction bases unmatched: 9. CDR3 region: CAISESTGTGTHEQFF. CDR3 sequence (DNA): TGTGCCATCAGTGAGTCGACCGGGACAGGTACCCATGAGCAGTTCTTC.

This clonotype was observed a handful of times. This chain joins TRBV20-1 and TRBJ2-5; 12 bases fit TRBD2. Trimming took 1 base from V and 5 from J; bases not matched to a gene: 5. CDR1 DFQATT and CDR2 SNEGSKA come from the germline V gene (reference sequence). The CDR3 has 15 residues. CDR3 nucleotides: TGCAGTGCTAGAGCTAGCGGGGGGGCCGGGGAGACCCAGTACTTC. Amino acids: CSARASGGAGETQYF.

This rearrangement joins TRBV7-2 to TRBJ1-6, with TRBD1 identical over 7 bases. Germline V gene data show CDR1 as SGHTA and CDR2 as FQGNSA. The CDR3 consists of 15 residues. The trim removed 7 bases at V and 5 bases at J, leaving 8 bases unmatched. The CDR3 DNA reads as TGTGCCAGCACTAAACAGGGGACGAATAATTCACCCCTCCACTTT. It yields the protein CASTKQGTNNSPLHF.

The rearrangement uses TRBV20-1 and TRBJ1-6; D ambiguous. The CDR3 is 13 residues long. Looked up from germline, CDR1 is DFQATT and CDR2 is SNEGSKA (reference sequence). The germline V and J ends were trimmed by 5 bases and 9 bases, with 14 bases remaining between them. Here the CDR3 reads CSAQRAGSSPLHF. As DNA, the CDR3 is TGCAGTGCTCAGAGAGCGGGGTCTTCACCCCTCCACTTT.

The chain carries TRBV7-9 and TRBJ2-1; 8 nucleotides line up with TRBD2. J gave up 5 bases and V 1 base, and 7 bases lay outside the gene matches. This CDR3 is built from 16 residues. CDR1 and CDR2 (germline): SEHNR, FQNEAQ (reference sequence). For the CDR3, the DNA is TGTGCCAGCAGCTTAGAGAGGCTAGCGGGCAACAATGAGCAGTTCTTC. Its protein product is CASSLERLAGNNEQFF.

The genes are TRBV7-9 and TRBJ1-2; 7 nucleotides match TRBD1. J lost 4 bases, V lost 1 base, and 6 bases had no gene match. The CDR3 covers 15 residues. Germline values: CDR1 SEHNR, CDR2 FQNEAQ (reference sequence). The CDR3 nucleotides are TGTGCCAGCAGCTTAGTCCCGACAGGGCTCTATGGCTACACCTTC. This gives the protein CASSLVPTGLYGYTF.

The CDR3 DNA is TGTGCCAGCTCACCACTTGGCCAGGGAGTGAACATTCAGTACTTC. Protein product: CASSPLGQGVNIQYF. The rearrangement links TRBV18 to TRBJ2-4; D is perhaps TRBD1 or TRBD2 (5 bases each). The CDR3 has 15 amino acids. CDR1 is KGHSH and CDR2 is LQKENI in the germline V gene. V lost 1 base and J lost 7, with 14 bases in between.

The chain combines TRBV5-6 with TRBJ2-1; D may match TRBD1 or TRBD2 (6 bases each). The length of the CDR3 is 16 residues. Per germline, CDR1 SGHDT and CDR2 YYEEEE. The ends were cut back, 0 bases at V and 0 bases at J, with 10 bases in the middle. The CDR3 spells CASSLAGGSSYNEQFF. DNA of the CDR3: TGTGCCAGCAGCTTGGCCGGGGGCAGCTCCTACAATGAGCAGTTCTTC. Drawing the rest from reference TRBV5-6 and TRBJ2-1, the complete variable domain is DAGVTQSPTHLIKTRGQQVTLRCSPKSGHDTVSWYQQALGQGPQFIFQYYEEEERQRGNFPDRFSGHQFPNYSSELNVNALLLGDSALYLCASSLAGGSSYNEQFFGPGTRLTVL.

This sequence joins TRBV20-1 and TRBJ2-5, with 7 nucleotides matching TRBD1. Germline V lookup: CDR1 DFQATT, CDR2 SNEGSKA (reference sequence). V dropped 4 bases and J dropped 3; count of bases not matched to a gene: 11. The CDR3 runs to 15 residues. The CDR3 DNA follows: TGCAGTGCTATTATACCCGGGACAGCAAAAGAGACCCAGTACTTC. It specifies CSAIIPGTAKETQYF.

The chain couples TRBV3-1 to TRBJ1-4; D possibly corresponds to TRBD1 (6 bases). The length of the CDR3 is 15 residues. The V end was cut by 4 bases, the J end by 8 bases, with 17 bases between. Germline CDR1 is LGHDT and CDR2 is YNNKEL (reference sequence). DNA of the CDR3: TGTGCCAGCAGCCCACGCGGGGGGCGGAAGGAAAAACTGTTTTTT. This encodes CASSPRGGRKEKLFF.

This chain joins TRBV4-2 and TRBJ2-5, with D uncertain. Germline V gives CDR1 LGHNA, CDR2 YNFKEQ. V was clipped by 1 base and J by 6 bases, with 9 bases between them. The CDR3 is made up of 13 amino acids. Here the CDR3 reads CASSQGSDKTQYF. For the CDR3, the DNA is TGTGCCAGCAGCCAAGGGTCCGATAAGACCCAGTACTTC.

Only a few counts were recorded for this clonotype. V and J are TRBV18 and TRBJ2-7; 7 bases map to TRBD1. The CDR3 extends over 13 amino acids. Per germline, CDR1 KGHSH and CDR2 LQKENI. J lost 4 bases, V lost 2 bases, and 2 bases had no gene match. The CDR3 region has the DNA TGTGCCAGCTCACCAACAGGGGCTTACGAGCAGTACTTC. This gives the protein CASSPTGAYEQYF.